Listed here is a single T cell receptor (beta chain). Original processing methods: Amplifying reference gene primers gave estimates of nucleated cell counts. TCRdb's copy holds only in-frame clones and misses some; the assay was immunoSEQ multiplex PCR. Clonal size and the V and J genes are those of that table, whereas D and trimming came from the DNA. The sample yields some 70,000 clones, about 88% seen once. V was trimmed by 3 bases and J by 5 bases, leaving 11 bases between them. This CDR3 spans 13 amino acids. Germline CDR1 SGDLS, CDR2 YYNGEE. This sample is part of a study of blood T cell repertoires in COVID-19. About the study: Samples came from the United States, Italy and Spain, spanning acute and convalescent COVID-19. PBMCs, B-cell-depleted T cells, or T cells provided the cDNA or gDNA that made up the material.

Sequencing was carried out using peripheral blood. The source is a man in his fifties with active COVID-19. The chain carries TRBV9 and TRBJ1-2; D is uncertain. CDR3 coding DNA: TGTGCCAGCAGCGGGAGGGAGCTATATGGCTACACCTTC. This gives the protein CASSGRELYGYTF.